This TCR beta chain stems from a study of vaccination effects on CD4 cells after COVID-19. Across the study: Subjects were given two BNT162b2 or mRNA-1273 vaccine doses. Study results and caveats: Few convalescent patients were studied, and early post-infection samples were lacking. Marked clonal contraction was seen late after vaccination (in both infection- and vaccine-induced clones).

Germline V lookup: CDR1 MNHEY, CDR2 SVGAGI. J gave up 8 bases and V 6 bases, and 12 bases lay outside the gene matches. The CDR3 contains 15 residues. As for this clone: Antigen: not known.

Sequencing used immunoSEQ multiplex PCR; TCRdb keeps in-frame clones, though not all of them. The profile shows 71,000 or so clones, around 72% of them singletons. Sequencing in the ViraFEST assay came after antigen-specific CD4+ T cells had been expanded with viral peptide pools, which were used to stimulate PBMC. At the end of 9 to 11 days of culture, CD4+ T cells were isolated. Nucleocapsid antibodies were negative in the vaccine recipients, who had never had SARS-CoV-2 infection. Cultures received IL-2 medium that replaced half the medium on days 3 and 7. The rearrangement uses TRBV6-5 and TRBJ1-2, with 10 bases that match TRBD1. The receptor was derived from a human donor who received a COVID-19 vaccine. Sample: CD4+ T cells from PBMCs cultured with HCoV-OC43 spike peptides, taken before COVID-19 vaccination. Described subset: HCoV-OC43 spike overlapping peptide pool stimulation. The CDR3 spells CASSQRTGGLWGYTF. CDR3 nucleotides: TGTGCCAGCAGCCAACGGACAGGGGGGCTCTGGGGCTACACCTTC.